These 28 T cell receptor beta chains came from one sample sequenced in a study of cytomegalovirus exposure and HLA in healthy donors (dated by TCRdb to about 2017). Libraries were prepared through the immunoSEQ multiplex PCR assay. For the multiplex PCR, a mixture combining 60 forward primers for TCR Vbeta segments and 13 reverse primers for TCR Jbeta segments was used. The clones in this table, taken by TCRdb from immuneACCESS, are in-frame only. Not every clone is retained; where verified, under half of the shortfall comes from an unresolved V gene, and the cause of the rest is unknown. Counted in this sample were 200,000 or so clones; about 74% of them appeared once. The top ten clonotypes cover roughly a sixth of the sample. Sequencing input: PBMCs. Receptors originate from a man between 40 and 49 years old in good health and CMV-seronegative.

This chain joins TRBV29-1 and TRBJ2-7; 9 bases agree with TRBD1. The CDR3 is 14 amino acids. Germline V CDR1 and CDR2: SQVTM, ANQGSEA. V lost 4 bases to trimming and J lost 3 bases; unmatched junction nucleotides: 7. In nucleotides, the CDR3 is TGCAGCGTTGGAGTCCCGGGACAGGGCTACGAGCAGTACTTC. This gives the protein CSVGVPGQGYEQYF.

The chain links TRBV28 to TRBJ1-2; 7 nucleotides align to TRBD1. The CDR3 is made up of 14 amino acids. With 6 bases clipped from V and 2 bases from J, the junction kept 6 bases outside the gene matches. The germline V gene encodes CDR1 MDHEN and CDR2 SYDVKM. Here the CDR3 DNA reads TGTGCCAGCAGCGGAACAGGGGAAAACTATGGCTACACCTTC. It yields the protein CASSGTGENYGYTF.

The V call is TRBV19, the J call TRBJ2-1; the D is unclear. This CDR3 contains 13 residues. Germline V lookup: CDR1 LNHDA, CDR2 SQIVND (reference sequence). Trimming removed 6 bases at V and 2 bases at J, with 8 bases between. The CDR3 reads CASRMTTYNEQFF. The CDR3 DNA reads TGTGCCAGTAGAATGACAACCTACAATGAGCAGTTCTTC.

CDR3: CASSGTGTGYEQYF. Written as DNA, the CDR3 is TGTGCCAGCTCCGGGACAGGGACGGGCTACGAGCAGTACTTC. The chain couples TRBV18 to TRBJ2-7; 9 bases fit TRBD1. Germline-derived CDR1 and CDR2 are KGHSH and LQKENI. V lost 6 bases to trimming and J lost 3 bases; unmatched junction nucleotides: 6. The CDR3 sequence is 14 residues long.

CDR3 amino acids: CAISEPGTPEQYF. CDR3 DNA sequence: TGTGCCATCAGTGAGCCCGGGACTCCCGAGCAGTACTTC. The rearrangement joins TRBV10-3 to TRBJ2-7; perhaps TRBD2 as D (6 bases). Germline CDR1 is ENHRY and CDR2 is SYGVKD. V was cut by 2 bases and J by 6 bases, with 11 bases left in between. This CDR3 has 13 amino acids.

The V gene is TRBV5-1, the J gene TRBJ2-3; D is possibly TRBD2 (6 bases). With 3 bases removed from V and 0 bases from J, the gap between germline ends came to 8 bases. The length of the CDR3 is 14 residues. From germline, CDR1 is SGHRS and CDR2 YFSETQ. The chain's CDR3 is CASSWRGSTDTQYF. Written as DNA, the CDR3 is TGCGCCAGCAGCTGGCGGGGAAGCACAGATACGCAGTATTTT.

V is TRBV29-1 and J is TRBJ2-3, with 10 nucleotides matching TRBD1. Trimming took 0 bases from V and 1 from J; bases not matched to a gene: 4. There are 16 residues in the CDR3. CDR1 and CDR2 (germline): SQVTM, ANQGSEA. CDR3 DNA sequence: TGCAGCGTTGAAGATCCGGACAGGGGGGGCACAGATACGCAGTATTTT. This gives the protein CSVEDPDRGGTDTQYF.

The gene calls are TRBV27 and TRBJ2-1; tentative D call: TRBD1 (5 bases). The V end was cut by 6 bases, the J end by 1 base, with 19 bases between. The germline CDR1 and CDR2 sequences are MNHEY and SMNVEV (reference sequence). This CDR3 has 17 residues. The CDR3 reads CASSPPWGHKSYNEQFF. CDR3 DNA: TGTGCCAGCAGCCCCCCCTGGGGCCACAAATCCTACAATGAGCAGTTCTTC.

The CDR3 region has the DNA TGTGCCAGCAGTGATCGACAGGGCCCCGACGAGCAGTACTTC. This translates into CASSDRQGPDEQYF. The rearrangement links TRBV2 to TRBJ2-7; 7 positions match TRBD1. This CDR3 has 14 residues. Germline loops: CDR1 SNHLY, CDR2 FYNNEI. The J segment lost 5 bases and the V segment lost 3 bases, leaving 7 bases of the junction unmatched.

The rearrangement uses TRBV18 and TRBJ2-7, with D possibly being TRBD1 (5 bases). The germline gives CDR1 KGHSH, CDR2 LQKENI. The CDR3 extends over 11 amino acids. V dropped 5 bases and J dropped 6 bases, with 8 bases sitting between them. The CDR3 reads CASSDSFEQYF. The CDR3 DNA is TGTGCCAGCTCAGACAGCTTCGAGCAGTACTTC.

The chain joins TRBV30 to TRBJ1-2; 10 bases are a match to TRBD1. CDR1 is GTSNPN, CDR2 SVGIG, per germline (reference sequence). Losses at the gene ends were 2 bases for V and 1 base for J; bases not matched to a gene: 4. The CDR3 length is 15 residues. This CDR3 reads CAWSLGTGVNYGYTF. The CDR3 DNA is TGTGCCTGGAGTCTCGGGACAGGGGTTAACTATGGCTACACCTTC.

This clone showed up just a few times. The CDR3 reads CASSSTGVSTDTQYF. DNA for the CDR3: TGTGCCAGCAGCTCGACAGGGGTCAGCACAGATACGCAGTATTTT. The chain has TRBV4-2 and TRBJ2-3; 8 bases align to TRBD1. V lost 5 bases to trimming and J lost 0 bases; unmatched junction nucleotides: 4. The CDR3 consists of 15 residues. Per the germline V gene, CDR1 is LGHNA and CDR2 is YNFKEQ.

About this clone: The sample carries other DNA sequences with the same CDR3. The chain employs TRBV4-3 and TRBJ1-1; D gene uncertain. Deletions cut 4 bases from V and 5 bases from J, with 11 bases between. The CDR3 covers 13 residues. CDR1 LGHNA and CDR2 YSLEER come from the germline V gene. CDR3 DNA sequence: TGCGCCAGCAGCCCCGGTCGAGGAACTGAAGCTTTCTTT. It encodes CASSPGRGTEAFF.

The V gene is TRBV2, the J gene TRBJ1-4; D might be TRBD1 (6 bases). V was clipped by 7 bases and J by 1 base, with 16 bases between them. The CDR3 spans 16 residues. CDR1 SNHLY and CDR2 FYNNEI come from the germline V gene. Here the CDR3 reads CASKGEGKVTNEKLFF. In nucleotides, the CDR3 is TGTGCCAGCAAGGGGGAGGGGAAAGTAACTAATGAAAAACTGTTTTTT.

The chain has TRBV15 and TRBJ2-5; D is ambiguous. V was pared by 0 bases and J by 5 bases, with 10 bases between. From germline, CDR1 is LNHNV and CDR2 YYDKDF (reference sequence). The CDR3 is 14 residues long. This CDR3 reads CATSRDVERETQYF. CDR3 sequence (DNA): TGTGCCACCAGCAGAGATGTGGAGAGGGAGACCCAGTACTTC.

This rearrangement joins TRBV29-1 to TRBJ2-4; 9 bases agree with TRBD1. After removal of 3 bases from V and 7 bases from J, the junction contained 7 bases not matched to a gene. CDR1 is SQVTM, CDR2 ANQGSEA, per germline. The CDR3 sequence is 14 residues long. The CDR3 here is CSVEEGTGWNIQYF. The CDR3 DNA reads as TGCAGCGTTGAGGAGGGGACAGGGTGGAACATTCAGTACTTC.

V gene TRBV9 combines with J gene TRBJ1-6; 10 bases map to TRBD1. The J segment lost 10 bases and the V segment lost 3 bases, leaving 4 bases of the junction unmatched. The CDR3 length is 14 residues. The germline CDR1 and CDR2 sequences are SGDLS and YYNGEE. CDR3 bases: TGTGCCAGCAGCGCCTGGACAGGGGGGTCACCCCTCCACTTT. Its protein is CASSAWTGGSPLHF.

The gene calls are TRBV7-3 and TRBJ2-7; D perhaps matches TRBD2 (5 bases). The V end lost 5 bases, the J end lost 4 bases, and 12 bases lay between the germline ends. Germline values: CDR1 SGHTA, CDR2 FQGTGA. The CDR3 is 13 amino acids. CDR3 DNA: TGTGCCAGCAGCGCTGAGGGCGGGTACGAGCAGTACTTC. Its protein product is CASSAEGGYEQYF.

This chain's CDR3 is CASSLRTGGEAFF. The CDR3, as DNA: TGTGCCAGCAGCCTTAGGACAGGGGGAGAGGCTTTCTTT. The chain employs TRBV5-5 and TRBJ1-1, with TRBD1 identical over 10 bases. V lost 4 bases to trimming and J lost 11 bases; unmatched junction nucleotides: 8. There are 13 residues in the CDR3. From germline, CDR1 is SGHKS and CDR2 YYEKEE (reference sequence).

The chain uses TRBV7-5 and TRBJ2-4; the listed D gene, TRBD1, was not tested against the DNA. TRBV7-5 is reported as a pseudogene. The CDR3 is made up of 12 amino acids. CDR3 residues: CARTGDKNIQYF. The CDR3 coding sequence is TGTGCCAGGACAGGTGATAAAAACATTCAGTACTTC.

V and J are TRBV7-9 and TRBJ2-7; D not resolved. The CDR3 has 13 amino acids. In germline, CDR1 is SEHNR, CDR2 FQNEAQ (reference sequence). Trimming removed 4 bases from V and 1 base from J, with 8 bases in between. The DNA of the CDR3 is TGTGCCAGCAGCTCCTCAGGTTCCTACGAGCAGTACTTC. Encoded protein: CASSSSGSYEQYF.

The chain is built from TRBV4-1 and TRBJ2-4, with a possible D match to TRBD2 (5 bases). This CDR3 is 12 amino acids long. V was pared by 5 bases and J by 9 bases, with 11 bases between. Per germline, CDR1 MGHRA and CDR2 YSYEKL. The CDR3 is CASSSFRGIQYF. The CDR3 DNA reads TGCGCCAGCAGCAGTTTCCGGGGCATTCAGTACTTC.

The V call is TRBV11-2, the J call TRBJ2-1, with D perhaps TRBD1 (6 bases). Germline V gives CDR1 SGHAT, CDR2 FQNNGV. V shed 4 bases and J shed 7 bases, with 14 bases lying between them. The length of the CDR3 is 14 residues. The CDR3 DNA is TGTGCCAGCAGCTCGCCTGACAGGCGGAATGAGCAGTTCTTC. It translates to CASSSPDRRNEQFF. Combining the CDR3 with reference TRBV11-2 and TRBJ2-1 gives the whole variable domain EAGVAQSPRYKIIEKRQSVAFWCNPISGHATLYWYQQILGQGPKLLIQFQNNGVVDDSQLPKDRFSAERLKGVDSTLKIQPAKLEDSAVYLCASSSPDRRNEQFFGPGTRLTVL.

This sequence joins TRBV19 and TRBJ2-7, with a weak D call TRBD1 (6 bases). In germline, CDR1 is LNHDA, CDR2 SQIVND (reference sequence). CDR3 length: 15 amino acids. Trimming removed 0 bases at V and 0 bases at J, with 9 bases between. This chain's CDR3 is CASSIDQGSSYEQYF. The CDR3 DNA reads as TGTGCCAGTAGTATAGATCAGGGGAGCTCCTACGAGCAGTACTTC.

The chain employs TRBV7-2 and TRBJ2-7, with 16 bases identical to TRBD2. The germline CDR1 and CDR2 sequences are SGHTA and FQGNSA. The trim removed 5 bases at V and 4 bases at J, leaving 5 bases unmatched. This CDR3 has 16 residues. DNA for the CDR3: TGTGCCAGCAGCGGAGGGACTAGCGGGAGGGTATACGAGCAGTACTTC. This gives the protein CASSGGTSGRVYEQYF. Complete variable domain (other parts from reference TRBV7-2 and TRBJ2-7): GAGVSQSPSNKVTEKGKDVELRCDPISGHTALYWYRQSLGQGLEFLIYFQGNSAPDKSGLPSDRFSAERTGGSVSTLTIQRTQQEDSAVYLCASSGGTSGRVYEQYFGPGTRLTVT.

CDR3 in amino acids: CASSVAPDIYSYNEQFF. Here the CDR3 DNA reads TGTGCCAGCAGCGTAGCACCGGACATATACTCCTACAATGAGCAGTTCTTC. The chain has TRBV9 and TRBJ2-1; a possible D gene is TRBD1 (5 bases). This CDR3 region has 17 residues. V gave up 0 bases and J gave up 0 bases, with 13 bases separating them. The germline CDR1 and CDR2 sequences are SGDLS and YYNGEE.

The chain couples TRBV9 to TRBJ1-5; D not certain. V dropped 0 bases and J dropped 6 bases, with 7 bases sitting between them. Germline lookup yields CDR1 SGDLS and CDR2 YYNGEE. This CDR3 spans 13 amino acids. This chain's CDR3 is CASSVDSSQPQHF. The CDR3 DNA follows: TGTGCCAGCAGCGTAGACTCAAGTCAGCCCCAGCATTTT.

The V and J genes are TRBV18 and TRBJ2-7; D is possibly TRBD1 (5 bases). V shed 4 bases and J shed 1 base, with 11 bases lying between them. The CDR3 sequence is 14 residues long. Germline CDR1 is KGHSH and CDR2 is LQKENI. CDR3 sequence (DNA): TGTGCCAGCTCACTATCAGGGTCATCCTACGAGCAGTACTTC. This encodes CASSLSGSSYEQYF.